This T cell receptor (beta chain) was captured by sequencing in a study of shared clonotypes between healthy human individuals. CDR1 and CDR2 (germline): SQVTM, ANQGSEA. The length of the CDR3 is 15 residues. The ends lost 7 bases at V and 0 bases at J; junction bases unmatched: 8. It was at deep level that the assay was run. As processed by the authors: ImmunoSEQ output lacked quality scores and full-length reads, limiting matched filtering. Some clones are missing from TCRdb's copy, which holds only in-frame ones; the method was immunoSEQ multiplex PCR. The V and J calls and the clone size are those of that table, but D and trimming were determined from the DNA. Among over 150,000 clones listed, approximately 70% were seen once.

The receptor was derived from a man under 40 in good health. The rearrangement links TRBV29-1 to TRBJ2-1, with 8 nucleotides matching TRBD1. Sequencing was carried out using memory CD4+ T cells sorted from blood. Subset indicated: CD45RA-negative fraction. The CDR3 is CSARQGLLSYNEQFF. DNA of the CDR3: TGCAGCGCTAGACAGGGGCTACTCTCCTACAATGAGCAGTTCTTC.